This section outlines one TCR beta chain sequence together with its context. The junction and the germline gene differ at one end; a read error may be behind it. This CDR3 comprises 15 residues. The V gene's germline CDR1 is LNHDA and CDR2 SQIVND (reference sequence). The data belong to a study of blood T cell repertoires in COVID-19. In the study overall: Italy, Spain and the United States were the sources of the convalescent and acute COVID-19 samples.

Original data processing: Scientists estimated how many nucleated cells there were by amplifying reference gene primers. The protocol was immunoSEQ multiplex PCR, while the TCRdb copy is restricted to in-frame clones and leaves out a portion. D and trimming were read from the DNA, whereas the V and J calls and clone size are those reported in that table. Seen here are around 280,000 clones, around nine tenths observed once, and the top ten hold 1% to 1.5%. This TCR was recovered from a man aged 70 or older with acute or convalescent COVID-19. The sequencing sample was made of peripheral blood. The chain has TRBV19 and TRBJ2-7; 12 nucleotides align to TRBD2. DNA for the CDR3: TGTGCCAGTAGTATAACCCGACTAGCGGGAGTCGAGCAGTGCTTC. Residues: CASSITRLAGVEQCF. Drawing the rest from reference TRBV19 and TRBJ2-7, the complete variable domain is DGGITQSPKYLFRKEGQNVTLSCEQNLNHDAMYWYRQDPGQGLRLIYYSQIVNDFQKGDIAEGYSVSREKKESFPLTVTSAQKNPTAFYLCASSITRLAGVEQCFGPGTRLTVT.